The 30 T cell receptor beta chains given below trace back to one sample, sequenced in a study of tumor and adjacent non-tumor tissue in lung cancer. RNA was extracted from bulk tissue without any cell sorting. Three rounds of nested PCR, following a modified ARM-PCR protocol, produced the TCRbeta library. TCRdb redid the calling of the multiplex PCR reads with MiXCR, one entry per CDR3 protein. The sample includes tens of thousands of distinct CDR3 sequences, roughly 56% of them seen just once. The sequenced sample was lung tumor tissue. Receptor source: a man between 45 and 60 years old with non-small cell lung cancer.

Note on this clonotype: Germline and junction disagree at one end, which may indicate a read error. The rearrangement uses TRBV12-3 or TRBV12-4 and TRBJ2-7, with D hard to call. The CDR3 loop spans 12 amino acids. The CDR3 coding sequence is TGTGTCAGCAGTCGATACCACTACGAGCAGTACTTC. Translation gives CVSSRYHYEQYF.

As for this clonotype: An end of the junction differs from the germline gene, which may be a read error. The chain recombines TRBV6-2 or TRBV6-3 with TRBJ2-1; 9 bases align to TRBD2. The CDR3 extends over 15 amino acids. Germline CDR1 is MNHEY and CDR2 is SVGEGT. The CDR3 nucleotides are TGTGCCAGCACTTCCCGGGCTAGCGGGGACAATGTGCAGTTCTTC. Translated, it gives CASTSRASGDNVQFF.

The CDR3 loop reads CASSPGRGWTGELFF. The CDR3 DNA sequence: TGTGCCAGTAGCCCAGGCAGGGGGTGGACCGGGGAGCTGTTTTTT. The rearrangement joins TRBV12-3 or TRBV12-4 to TRBJ2-2, with TRBD1 matching 7 bases. J was trimmed by 5 bases and V by 9 bases; bases with no gene match: 12. The CDR3 spans 15 residues.

Comment on this clonotype: One junction end disagrees with the germline gene, perhaps due to a read error. The rearrangement links TRBV7-8 to TRBJ1-5; D ambiguous. Looked up from germline, CDR1 is SGHVS and CDR2 is FQNEAQ. This CDR3 comprises 16 residues. The CDR3 DNA reads as TGTGCCAGCAGCTTAGGGGCGGTATCTAGCATTCAGCCCCAGCATTTT. Residues: CASSLGAVSSIQPQHF.

The gene calls are TRBV28 and TRBJ1-3; maybe TRBD1 (6 bases). The CDR3 sequence is 16 residues long. In germline, CDR1 is MDHEN, CDR2 SYDVKM. V gave up 6 bases and J gave up 0 bases, with 15 bases separating them. In DNA form, the CDR3 reads TGTGCCAGCAGACCGACAGGCGTGCTCTCTGGAAACACCATATATTTT. Its translation is CASRPTGVLSGNTIYF.

As for this clonotype: The junction does not match germline at one end; this may be a read error. The genes are TRBV4-1 and TRBJ2-3; 11 nucleotides align to TRBD1. Germline V lookup: CDR1 MGHRA, CDR2 YSYEKL. This CDR3 has 20 residues. The CDR3 coding sequence is TGCGCCAGTAGCCCTATACCTAGGACAGGGGGCACTATAAGCACAGATACGCAGTATTTT. This sequence encodes CASSPIPRTGGTISTDTQYF.

This clonotype was seen at least ten times. V gene TRBV5-5 combines with J gene TRBJ2-5, with 9 positions matching TRBD1. The CDR3 has 15 residues. The germline V gene encodes CDR1 SGHKS and CDR2 YYEKEE (reference sequence). Trimming at V came to 4 bases and at J to 4 bases, leaving 8 bases not matched to a gene. The CDR3 nucleotides read TGTGCCAGCAGCGGACTGACAGGGGGGATAGAGACCCAGTACTTC. It codes for CASSGLTGGIETQYF.

V usage is TRBV29-1 and J usage is TRBJ1-2, with D tentatively TRBD1 (6 bases). CDR3 length: 15 amino acids. From germline, CDR1 is SQVTM and CDR2 ANQGSEA. V was shortened by 0 bases and J by 7 bases, with 18 bases between the two germline ends. The CDR3 protein is CSVEDTGSINSGYTF. Written as DNA, the CDR3 is TGCAGCGTTGAAGATACAGGGAGTATTAACAGTGGCTACACCTTC.

In regard to this clonotype: One junction end does not reproduce the germline sequence, and a read error may be involved. This chain links TRBV6-2 or TRBV6-3 with TRBJ1-5; 9 bases match TRBD1. Germline V gene data show CDR1 as MNHEY and CDR2 as SVGEGT. The CDR3 totals 15 residues. This CDR3 is CANTGTGRTNQPQHF. The DNA of the CDR3 is TGTGCCAACACCGGGACAGGGAGGACAAATCAGCCCCAGCATTTC.

Turning to this clonotype: One junction end does not reproduce the germline sequence, and a read error may be involved. The CDR3 nucleotides read TGTGCCAGCAGCTCGACAAGGGCTGAAGCTTTCTTC. Its protein is CASSSTRAEAFF. V and J are TRBV5-4 and TRBJ1-1; unclear D gene. The CDR3 covers 12 residues. CDR1 SGHNT and CDR2 YYREEE come from the germline V gene (reference sequence).

Points on this clonotype: The junction shows a germline mismatch at one end, possibly a read error. This chain joins TRBV5-4 and TRBJ2-3; D ambiguous. Germline values: CDR1 SGHNT, CDR2 YYREEE (reference sequence). The CDR3 extends over 14 amino acids. The CDR3 DNA is TGTGCCAGCATCTTGGATGGGGGCACAGATACGCAGTATTTT. As protein: CASILDGGTDTQYF.

Comments on this clonotype: A read error may produce the germline difference seen at one junction end. The chain combines TRBV12-3 or TRBV12-4 with TRBJ2-1, with TRBD2 matching 7 bases. The CDR3 has 14 amino acids. The CDR3: CASSFGRRYNDQFF. The CDR3 DNA reads TGTGCCAGTAGTTTCGGGAGGAGGTACAATGATCAGTTCTTC.

The sample holds a few counts of this clonotype. The chain links TRBV30 to TRBJ1-6; D gene unclear. The CDR3 extends over 11 amino acids. V lost 8 bases and J 8 bases, leaving 10 bases between the germline ends. Germline V gives CDR1 GTSNPN, CDR2 SVGIG (reference sequence). CDR3 DNA: TGTGCCGCCGAACAGTATTCACCCCTCCACTTT. Protein: CAAEQYSPLHF.

A note on this clonotype: A single base separates this from a much larger clone, so it may be a read error. This chain links TRBV12-3 or TRBV12-4 with TRBJ1-1; D gene ambiguous. This CDR3 has 14 residues. DNA of the CDR3: TGTGCCAGCAGTCTAACAGAGAGCGACACTGAAGCTATCTTT. Its protein is CASSLTESDTEAIF.

As regards this clonotype: An end of the junction does not agree with germline; a read error may underlie this. The V call is TRBV6-1, the J call TRBJ2-3; a weak D match, TRBD2 (6 bases). The CDR3 sequence is 14 residues long. Germline-derived CDR1 and CDR2 are MNHNS and SASEGT. This CDR3 is CARRKGLHTDMQYF. DNA of the CDR3: TGTGCCCGCAGAAAGGGACTTCACACGGATATGCAGTATTTT.

As regards this clonotype: This may be a read error, as it is one base from a much larger clone. This rearrangement joins TRBV4-1 to TRBJ2-1; possibly TRBD1 for D (6 bases). This CDR3 is 14 amino acids long. Between the trimmed V and J ends, which lost 4 bases and 3 bases, there was a span of 10 bases. CDR1 is MGHRA and CDR2 is YSYEKL in the germline V gene. The CDR3 nucleotides read TGCGCCAGCAGCCGGAACAGGGACTACAATGAGCAGTTCTTC. Its translation: CASSRNRDYNEQFF.

A word on this clonotype: One end of the junction is discordant with germline, which a read error may explain. This chain uses TRBV11-2 with TRBJ2-7; 7 bases align to TRBD2. The germline gives CDR1 SGHAT, CDR2 FQNNGV. There are 14 residues in the CDR3. This CDR3 reads CASSLALRDYEKYF. For the CDR3, the DNA is TGTGCTAGCAGCTTAGCGCTTAGGGACTACGAGAAGTACTTC. The variable domain in full, with the rest retrieved from reference TRBV11-2 and TRBJ2-7, is EAGVAQSPRYKIIEKRQSVAFWCNPISGHATLYWYQQILGQGPKLLIQFQNNGVVDDSQLPKDRFSAERLKGVDSTLKIQPAKLEDSAVYLCASSLALRDYEKYFGPGTRLTVT.

Comments on this clonotype: A much bigger clone sits one base away, suggesting this may be a read error. The chain joins TRBV10-2 to TRBJ2-7; a weak D match, TRBD2 (5 bases). The length of the CDR3 is 13 residues. V was clipped by 8 bases and J by 9 bases, with 20 bases between them. In germline, CDR1 is WSHSY, CDR2 SAAADI. The CDR3 loop reads CASGSSRSVSQYF. The CDR3 nucleotides read TGCGCCAGCGGGTCTAGCCGGAGCGTTTCGCAGTACTTC.

As to this clonotype: A clone one base away is much larger, so this may be a read error. The rearrangement joins TRBV7-9 to TRBJ2-5; D gene uncertain. The V gene's germline CDR1 is SEHNR and CDR2 FQNEAQ (reference sequence). The CDR3 spans 13 residues. CDR3 coding DNA: TGTGTCAGCAGCTTACCGGGTTACGAGACCCAGTACTTC. Translated, it gives CVSSLPGYETQYF.

The gene calls are TRBV20-1 and TRBJ2-3, with 7 bases that match TRBD1. V dropped 8 bases and J dropped 1; count of bases not matched to a gene: 3. Germline lookup yields CDR1 DFQATT and CDR2 SNEGSKA (reference sequence). The CDR3 loop spans 12 amino acids. The CDR3 bases are TGCAGTACCGACAGGGGCACAGATACGCAGTATTTT. Protein product: CSTDRGTDTQYF.

The chain uses TRBV19 and TRBJ2-3, with a weak D call TRBD2 (6 bases). CDR3 size: 19 residues. Trimming stripped 6 bases from V and 1 base from J, with 26 bases between. CDR1 and CDR2 from the germline V gene are LNHDA and SQIVND (reference sequence). The CDR3 sequence is CASSPPDYNFFVGTDTQYF. In DNA, the CDR3 is TGTGCCAGTAGCCCGCCGGACTACAATTTTTTTGTAGGCACAGATACGCAGTATTTT. The full variable domain, with the rest looked up from reference TRBV19 and TRBJ2-3, is DGGITQSPKYLFRKEGQNVTLSCEQNLNHDAMYWYRQDPGQGLRLIYYSQIVNDFQKGDIAEGYSVSREKKESFPLTVTSAQKNPTAFYLCASSPPDYNFFVGTDTQYFGPGTRLTVL.

This clonotype was detected ten times or more. CDR3 DNA sequence: TGTGCCAGCCAAACAGGGAATCAGCCCCAGCATTTT. Translation: CASQTGNQPQHF. The chain is built from TRBV6-7 and TRBJ1-5; possibly TRBD1 for D (6 bases). TRBV6-7 counts as an open reading frame of uncertain function. Trimming shortened V by 8 bases and J by 4 bases, and 9 bases separated the two germline ends. The CDR3 is 12 amino acids.

In its sample, this clonotype was seen many times. The chain has TRBV28 and TRBJ1-2; TRBD1 might be the D (5 bases). Germline assignment: CDR1 MDHEN and CDR2 SYDVKM. V lost 3 bases and J lost 5, with 10 bases in between. The CDR3 totals 13 residues. The DNA for the CDR3 is TGTGCCAGCAGTTTTTCGGAGGGGTATGGCTACACCTTC. It codes for CASSFSEGYGYTF.

A remark on this clonotype: A much larger clone is a single base away; this may be a read error. This chain connects TRBV28 to TRBJ2-3; D remains ambiguous. This CDR3 comprises 11 residues. From germline, CDR1 is MDHEN and CDR2 SYDVKM. CDR3 in DNA: TGTGCCAGCAGTCGATCGGATACGCTGTATTTT. This gives the protein CASSRSDTLYF.

On this clonotype: A junction boundary mismatches the germline segment, possibly from a read error. The rearrangement links TRBV28 to TRBJ2-1, with D hard to call. The CDR3 runs to 11 residues. Germline CDR1 MDHEN, CDR2 SYDVKM. The CDR3 loop is CASGHIGERFF. The CDR3 nucleotides read TGTGCCAGCGGGCATATCGGTGAGCGGTTCTTC.

This clonotype was recorded at least ten times. The chain links TRBV10-3 to TRBJ1-2, with TRBD1 as a possible D gene (6 bases). Looked up from germline, CDR1 is ENHRY and CDR2 is SYGVKD. The germline V and J ends were trimmed by 6 bases and 2 bases, with 10 bases remaining between them. This CDR3 comprises 13 residues. CDR3 nucleotide sequence: TGTGCCATCAGCCTAACAGGGAACTATGGCTACACCTTC. Its translation is CAISLTGNYGYTF.

By share, this clonotype ranks as medium-sized. This CDR3 is CASSMDLNTEAFF. The CDR3 bases are TGTGCCAGCAGCATGGACCTGAACACTGAAGCTTTCTTT. V gene TRBV11-3 combines with J gene TRBJ1-1; D gene unclear. The V gene's germline CDR1 is SGHNT and CDR2 YENEEA. V was trimmed by 5 bases and J by 0 bases, leaving 7 bases between them. The CDR3 sequence is 13 residues long.

A remark on this clonotype: The CDR3 does not end in the conserved phenylalanine or tryptophan, so this is likely a read error. The V and J genes are TRBV28 and TRBJ2-1; perhaps TRBD2 as D (5 bases). CDR1 is MDHEN, CDR2 SYDVKM, per germline. The CDR3 runs to 17 residues. Trimming cost V 5 bases and J 7 bases, with 24 bases left between them. The CDR3 is CASSAQGGRITGNEQFL. Here the CDR3 DNA reads TGTGCCAGCAGTGCCCAAGGTGGAAGAATTACGGGAAATGAGCAGTTCTTA.

For this clonotype: This may stem from a read error, because a much larger clone lies one nucleotide away. CDR3 residues: CASSLSPRTGTNEQFF. For the CDR3, the DNA is TGTGCCAGCAGTCTCTCGCCCCGGACAGGGACAAATGAGCAGTTCTTC. This chain links TRBV6-2 or TRBV6-3 with TRBJ2-1; TRBD1 matches 8 bases. The length of the CDR3 is 16 residues. Germline CDR1 MNHEY, CDR2 SVGEGT. After removal of 5 bases from V and 7 bases from J, the junction contained 13 bases not matched to a gene.

A word on this clonotype: A much larger clone lies a single base off, so this may be a read error. The chain recombines TRBV5-4 with TRBJ2-6; D unresolved. This CDR3 comprises 18 residues. CDR1 is SGHNT and CDR2 is YYREEE in the germline V gene (reference sequence). The CDR3 sequence is CASSLGGSAVSGTNVLTF. DNA of the CDR3: TGTGCCAGCAGCTTGGGGGGTTCAGCAGTTTCTGGGACCAACGTCCTGACTTTC.